A single sample gave rise to the 28 T cell receptor beta chains below, sequenced in a study of blood T cell repertoires in COVID-19. Some clones are missing from TCRdb's copy, which holds only in-frame ones; the method was immunoSEQ multiplex PCR. Of 300,000 to 400,000 clones in the sample, approximately 86% were seen once. The specimen sequenced was peripheral blood. All receptors come from a woman aged 55-69 years with COVID-19, enrolled during active disease.

The chain uses TRBV2 and TRBJ2-6; possible D gene TRBD1, 5 bases. The CDR3 sequence is 15 residues long. Trimming stripped 4 bases from V and 4 bases from J, with 11 bases between. In germline, CDR1 is SNHLY, CDR2 FYNNEI. The CDR3 loop is CASSGGPGGANVLTF. CDR3 DNA: TGTGCCAGCAGTGGAGGTCCAGGGGGGGCCAACGTCCTGACTTTC.

CDR3 in amino acids: CASSIEDRGGQPQHF. DNA for the CDR3: TGTGCCAGTAGTATCGAGGACAGGGGCGGTCAGCCCCAGCATTTT. This chain connects TRBV19 to TRBJ1-5; 9 bases are shared with TRBD1. Germline lookup yields CDR1 LNHDA and CDR2 SQIVND (reference sequence). This CDR3 comprises 15 residues. With 3 bases clipped from V and 6 bases from J, the junction kept 6 bases outside the gene matches. Together with reference TRBV19 and TRBJ1-5, the CDR3 gives the full variable domain: DGGITQSPKYLFRKEGQNVTLSCEQNLNHDAMYWYRQDPGQGLRLIYYSQIVNDFQKGDIAEGYSVSREKKESFPLTVTSAQKNPTAFYLCASSIEDRGGQPQHFGDGTRLSIL.

This chain uses TRBV4-3 with TRBJ1-2, with D unclear. V lost 1 base and J 5 bases, leaving 14 bases between the germline ends. The CDR3 spans 15 residues. Germline CDR1 LGHNA, CDR2 YSLEER. CDR3 protein: CASSQGALRGYGYTF. The DNA for the CDR3 is TGCGCCAGCAGCCAAGGGGCCCTACGAGGGTATGGCTACACCTTC.

This chain uses TRBV9 with TRBJ1-5; maybe TRBD1 (6 bases). The CDR3 covers 15 residues. The V gene lost 4 bases and the J gene lost 0 bases, with 11 bases spanning the gap. Germline assignment: CDR1 SGDLS and CDR2 YYNGEE. The CDR3 sequence is CASSPTGHSNQPQHF. The CDR3 region has the DNA TGTGCCAGCAGCCCTACAGGGCATAGCAATCAGCCCCAGCATTTT. Supplemented by reference TRBV9 and TRBJ1-5, the full variable domain reads DSGVTQTPKHLITATGQRVTLRCSPRSGDLSVYWYQQSLDQGLQFLIQYYNGEERAKGNILERFSAQQFPDLHSELNLSSLELGDSALYFCASSPTGHSNQPQHFGDGTRLSIL.

The chain is built from TRBV18 and TRBJ2-1; possibly TRBD2 for D (5 bases). CDR1 is KGHSH and CDR2 is LQKENI in the germline V gene. Between the trimmed V and J ends, which lost 4 bases and 0 bases, there was a span of 10 bases. CDR3 size: 15 residues. CDR3 sequence (DNA): TGTGCCAGCTCACGGTCTAGCAGCTCCTACAATGAGCAGTTCTTC. Translated, it gives CASSRSSSSYNEQFF.

The genes are TRBV7-9 and TRBJ2-1; TRBD1 might be the D (6 bases). Deletions cut 5 bases from V and 5 bases from J, with 16 bases between. The germline V gene encodes CDR1 SEHNR and CDR2 FQNEAQ (reference sequence). The CDR3 is made up of 15 amino acids. The CDR3 here is CASSNMAAGDNEQFF. The CDR3 DNA is TGTGCCAGCAGCAATATGGCGGCAGGGGACAATGAGCAGTTCTTC.

V gene TRBV14 combines with J gene TRBJ1-4; TRBD1 might be the D (5 bases). This CDR3 spans 12 amino acids. CDR1 and CDR2 from the germline V gene are SGHDN and FVKESK. V was trimmed by 4 bases and J by 10 bases, leaving 10 bases between them. The CDR3 DNA follows: TGTGCCAGCAGCCGGCCGGGGGGAAAACTGTTTTTT. It translates to CASSRPGGKLFF.

The chain links TRBV2 to TRBJ2-3; 7 bases align to TRBD1. Germline-derived CDR1 and CDR2 are SNHLY and FYNNEI. J was trimmed by 4 bases and V by 6 bases; bases with no gene match: 4. The CDR3 runs 13 residues. The CDR3 here is CASSDRVSDTQYF. CDR3 sequence (DNA): TGTGCCAGCAGCGACAGGGTCTCAGATACGCAGTATTTT.

This clone has only a few counts. J is TRBJ2-7 and V is TRBV7-9; D might be TRBD1 (6 bases). CDR3 length: 13 residues. Trimming cost V 5 bases and J 4 bases, with 12 bases left between them. Germline values: CDR1 SEHNR, CDR2 FQNEAQ (reference sequence). The CDR3 nucleotides are TGTGCCAGCAGCCATCCGGACAGATACGAGCAGTACTTC. Translation: CASSHPDRYEQYF.

In its sample, this clone was seen a few times. CDR3 protein: CASSSNLDRDYGYTF. CDR3 DNA: TGTGCCAGCAGCAGCAACCTGGACAGGGACTATGGCTACACCTTC. This rearrangement joins TRBV5-6 to TRBJ1-2; 8 nucleotides line up with TRBD1. This CDR3 has 15 residues. V dropped 4 bases and J dropped 3; count of bases not matched to a gene: 8. Germline V lookup: CDR1 SGHDT, CDR2 YYEEEE.

The rearrangement links TRBV7-2 to TRBJ1-6; D perhaps matches TRBD1 (5 bases). The CDR3 totals 15 residues. CDR1 is SGHTA and CDR2 is FQGNSA in the germline V gene. V was clipped by 4 bases and J by 10 bases, with 17 bases between them. The CDR3 here is CASSSMTTAGSPLHF. The CDR3 nucleotides are TGTGCCAGCAGCTCGATGACGACAGCTGGATCACCCCTCCACTTT.

The genes are TRBV5-1 and TRBJ1-4; 10 bases are shared with TRBD1. Germline assignment: CDR1 SGHRS and CDR2 YFSETQ. The CDR3 is made up of 14 amino acids. The ends lost 4 bases at V and 8 bases at J; junction bases unmatched: 5. The CDR3 here is CASSPGTGDEKLFF. CDR3 bases: TGCGCCAGCAGCCCCGGGACAGGGGACGAAAAACTGTTTTTT.

J is TRBJ2-7 and V is TRBV4-2, with 13 bases identical to TRBD2. Germline V gives CDR1 LGHNA, CDR2 YNFKEQ. V was clipped by 4 bases and J by 0 bases; unmatched bases: 6. The CDR3 has 17 amino acids. The CDR3 DNA reads TGTGCCAGCAGCCCTCACGGGACTAGCGGGGTCTCCTACGAGCAGTACTTC. It specifies CASSPHGTSGVSYEQYF.

The chain recombines TRBV9 with TRBJ2-1; D perhaps matches TRBD2 (5 bases). The V end was cut by 0 bases, the J end by 0 bases, with 13 bases between. Germline assignment: CDR1 SGDLS and CDR2 YYNGEE. The CDR3 sequence is 17 residues long. DNA of the CDR3: TGTGCCAGCAGCGTAGCTTGGGGAACTAGCTCCTACAATGAGCAGTTCTTC. Its protein product is CASSVAWGTSSYNEQFF.

The chain is built from TRBV2 and TRBJ1-6; a weak D match, TRBD1 (6 bases). Trimming pared 6 bases from V and 0 bases from J, leaving 9 bases between. This CDR3 is 15 amino acids long. CDR1 and CDR2 (germline): SNHLY, FYNNEI. CDR3 sequence reads: CASRTGSSYNSPLHF. CDR3 nucleotides: TGTGCCAGCAGGACAGGCAGCTCCTATAATTCACCCCTCCACTTT.

The chain links TRBV4-2 to TRBJ1-1, with unresolved D. Looked up from germline, CDR1 is LGHNA and CDR2 is YNFKEQ. Trimming removed 1 base from V and 3 bases from J, with 9 bases in between. The CDR3 contains 14 residues. The CDR3 spells CASSQVRTDTEAFF. CDR3 DNA: TGTGCCAGCAGCCAAGTGAGAACGGACACTGAAGCTTTCTTT.

V is TRBV4-2 and J is TRBJ2-1; 10 nucleotides align to TRBD2. Per germline, CDR1 LGHNA and CDR2 YNFKEQ. After removal of 1 base from V and 8 bases from J, the junction contained 5 bases not matched to a gene. The CDR3 spans 15 residues. The CDR3 DNA follows: TGTGCCAGCAGCCAAGGCCTAGCGGGGGAAGATGAGCAGTTCTTC. It translates to CASSQGLAGEDEQFF.

V and J are TRBV7-6 and TRBJ2-1; the D gene is possibly TRBD1 (6 bases). V gave up 4 bases and J gave up 1 base, with 11 bases separating them. CDR3 size: 15 residues. CDR1 SGHVS and CDR2 FNYEAQ come from the germline V gene. The CDR3 region is CASSSRDTSYNEQFF. In DNA, the CDR3 is TGTGCCAGCAGCTCCCGGGACACATCCTACAATGAGCAGTTCTTC. Full variable domain (outside the CDR3, taken from reference TRBV7-6 and TRBJ2-1): GAGVSQSPRYKVTKRGQDVALRCDPISGHVSLYWYRQALGQGPEFLTYFNYEAQQDKSGLPNDRFSAERPEGSISTLTIQRTEQRDSAMYRCASSSRDTSYNEQFFGPGTRLTVL.

The genes are TRBV30 and TRBJ1-2, with D uncertain. Germline V gives CDR1 GTSNPN, CDR2 SVGIG (reference sequence). The CDR3 sequence is 11 residues long. V gave up 5 bases and J gave up 4 bases, with 8 bases separating them. As DNA, the CDR3 is TGTGCCTGGTCACGGGGCTATGGCTACACCTTC. Translating gives CAWSRGYGYTF.

The CDR3 bases are TGTGCCAGCAGCCAAGTCACAGGGCCTGAAGCTTTCTTT. Protein product: CASSQVTGPEAFF. V gene TRBV4-2 combines with J gene TRBJ1-1; tentative D call: TRBD1 (6 bases). The ends were cut back, 1 base at V and 6 bases at J, with 9 bases in the middle. The CDR3 is 13 amino acids. Germline V lookup: CDR1 LGHNA, CDR2 YNFKEQ.

The chain links TRBV29-1 to TRBJ1-2; no reliable D call. Germline loops: CDR1 SQVTM, CDR2 ANQGSEA. Trimming pared 4 bases from V and 1 base from J, leaving 7 bases between. The CDR3 covers 12 residues. CDR3 DNA: TGCAGCGTTGGTTCCCTTAACTATGGCTACACCTTC. Its protein is CSVGSLNYGYTF.

The CDR3 bases are TGTGCCAGCAGCTGGCCGGGACAGGACTATGGCTACACCTTC. Protein sequence: CASSWPGQDYGYTF. The rearrangement uses TRBV7-8 and TRBJ1-2, with 8 positions matching TRBD1. CDR1 and CDR2 (germline): SGHVS, FQNEAQ. The CDR3 runs to 14 residues. V was pared by 4 bases and J by 3 bases, with 4 bases of the junction left unmatched.

The chain carries TRBV7-2 and TRBJ2-7; 7 bases align to TRBD1. Germline V gene lookup returns CDR1 SGHTA and CDR2 FQGNSA. Germline trimming cut 3 bases from V and 4 bases from J; bases unmatched to any gene: 9. This CDR3 region has 15 residues. This chain's CDR3 is CASSFQGEGAYEQYF. For the CDR3, the DNA is TGTGCCAGCAGCTTCCAGGGGGAAGGGGCTTACGAGCAGTACTTC. The full variable domain, its missing parts supplied by reference TRBV7-2 and TRBJ2-7, is GAGVSQSPSNKVTEKGKDVELRCDPISGHTALYWYRQSLGQGLEFLIYFQGNSAPDKSGLPSDRFSAERTGGSVSTLTIQRTQQEDSAVYLCASSFQGEGAYEQYFGPGTRLTVT.

The chain has TRBV4-1 and TRBJ2-7; D remains ambiguous. The CDR3 totals 14 residues. From germline, CDR1 is MGHRA and CDR2 YSYEKL. Trimming removed 0 bases at V and 3 bases at J, with 9 bases between. The CDR3 DNA follows: TGCGCCAGCAGCCAAGATGTGAACTTCTACGAGCAGTACTTC. This codes for CASSQDVNFYEQYF.

V usage is TRBV9 and J usage is TRBJ1-1; D gene uncertain. The CDR3 totals 16 residues. From germline, CDR1 is SGDLS and CDR2 YYNGEE. The V end lost 0 bases, the J end lost 0 bases, and 12 bases lay between the germline ends. The CDR3 coding sequence is TGTGCCAGCAGCGTAGGCCCTAAACTCATGAACACTGAAGCTTTCTTT. Its translation is CASSVGPKLMNTEAFF.

V gene TRBV5-1 combines with J gene TRBJ2-2; tentatively, D is TRBD2 (5 bases). Trimming stripped 0 bases from V and 6 bases from J, with 9 bases between. Germline V gene sequence: CDR1 SGHRS, CDR2 YFSETQ. CDR3 length equals 14 residues. In nucleotides, the CDR3 is TGCGCCAGCAGCTTGGGAGGACTGGCCGGGGAGCTGTTTTTT. Its translation: CASSLGGLAGELFF.

The gene calls are TRBV15 and TRBJ2-1; possible D gene TRBD2, 5 bases. CDR3 length: 18 residues. Germline lookup yields CDR1 LNHNV and CDR2 YYDKDF (reference sequence). Trimming cost V 0 bases and J 3 bases, with 18 bases left between them. DNA of the CDR3: TGTGCCACCAGCAGAGATCTCGCCGAGCCTAGCTTCTACAATGAGCAGTTCTTC. It translates to CATSRDLAEPSFYNEQFF.

The rearrangement uses TRBV10-2 and TRBJ1-5, with a tentative D call TRBD1 (6 bases). CDR3 length: 14 amino acids. V was cut by 4 bases and J by 7 bases, with 14 bases left in between. Looked up from germline, CDR1 is WSHSY and CDR2 is SAAADI. Here the CDR3 reads CASSGNGQTQPQHF. CDR3 sequence (DNA): TGCGCCAGCAGTGGGAACGGACAGACACAGCCCCAGCATTTT.